The clone carrying this T cell receptor (beta chain) was seen ten or more times. The CDR3 has 16 residues. The ends were cut back, 2 bases at V and 4 bases at J, with 12 bases in the middle. This sample was included in a study of blood T cells in healthy people across ages. Background on the study: Capture by template switching was about one barcoded beta molecule per two T cells.

The second PCR ran about 6 to 12 cycles with a sample-barcoded 5' primer and J-beta primers. At least 2.5 million CDR3-containing paired-end reads were obtained per sample. MiXCR, run by TCRdb on the 5' RACE reads, gives a single entry per CDR3 protein. Of some 640,000 distinct CDR3 sequences listed, under 30% are singletons. Sequenced material: blood. This rearrangement joins TRBV12-3 or TRBV12-4 to TRBJ1-6; D is unresolved. This receptor was obtained from a woman of 80 years or more in good health. The chain's CDR3 is CASSLRAQRYNSPLHF. The DNA for the CDR3 is TGTGCCAGCAGTTTACGGGCGCAGAGATATAATTCACCCCTCCACTTT.